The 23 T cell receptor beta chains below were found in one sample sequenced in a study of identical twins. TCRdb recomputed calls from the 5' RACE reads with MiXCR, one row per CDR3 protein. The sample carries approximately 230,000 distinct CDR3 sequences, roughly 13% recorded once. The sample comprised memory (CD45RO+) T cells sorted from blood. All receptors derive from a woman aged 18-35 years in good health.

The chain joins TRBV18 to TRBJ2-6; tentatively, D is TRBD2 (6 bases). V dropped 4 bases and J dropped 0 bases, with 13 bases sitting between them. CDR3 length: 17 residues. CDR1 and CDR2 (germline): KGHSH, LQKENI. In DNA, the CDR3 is TGTGCCAGCTCACTTGGGACTGTCAGCTCTGGGGCCAACGTCCTGACTTTC. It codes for CASSLGTVSSGANVLTF. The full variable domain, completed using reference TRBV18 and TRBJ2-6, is NAGVMQNPRHLVRRRGQEARLRCSPMKGHSHVYWYRQLPEEGLKFMVYLQKENIIDESGMPKERFSAEFPKEGPSILRIQQVVRGDSAAYFCASSLGTVSSGANVLTFGAGSRLTVL.

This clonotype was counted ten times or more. Here the CDR3 reads CAIPGPGGSNEQFF. CDR3 nucleotides: TGTGCCATCCCGGGGCCAGGGGGTTCGAATGAGCAGTTCTTC. V usage is TRBV10-3 and J usage is TRBJ2-1; the match to TRBD1 covers 7 bases. This CDR3 is built from 14 residues. V lost 8 bases and J lost 7; bases outside the gene matches: 11. CDR1 ENHRY and CDR2 SYGVKD come from the germline V gene.

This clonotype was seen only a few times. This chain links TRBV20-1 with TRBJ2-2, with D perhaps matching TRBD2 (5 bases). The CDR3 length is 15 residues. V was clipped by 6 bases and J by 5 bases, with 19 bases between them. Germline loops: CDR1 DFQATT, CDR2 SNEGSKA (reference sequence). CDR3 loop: CSAPGSLAGTGELFF. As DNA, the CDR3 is TGCAGTGCCCCCGGAAGTCTAGCAGGAACCGGGGAGCTGTTTTTT.

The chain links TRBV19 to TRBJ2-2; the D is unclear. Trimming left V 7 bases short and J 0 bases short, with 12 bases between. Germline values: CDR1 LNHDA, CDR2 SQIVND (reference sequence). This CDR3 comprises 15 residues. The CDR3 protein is CASTLGNANTGELFF. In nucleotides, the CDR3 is TGTGCCAGTACTTTGGGGAATGCGAACACCGGGGAGCTGTTTTTT.

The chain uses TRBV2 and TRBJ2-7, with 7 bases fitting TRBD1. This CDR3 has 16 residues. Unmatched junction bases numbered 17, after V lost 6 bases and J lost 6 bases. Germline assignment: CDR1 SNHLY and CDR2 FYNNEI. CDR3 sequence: CASSLEGAGTVVEQYF. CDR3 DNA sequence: TGTGCCAGCAGCCTTGAAGGTGCCGGGACAGTGGTCGAGCAGTACTTC.

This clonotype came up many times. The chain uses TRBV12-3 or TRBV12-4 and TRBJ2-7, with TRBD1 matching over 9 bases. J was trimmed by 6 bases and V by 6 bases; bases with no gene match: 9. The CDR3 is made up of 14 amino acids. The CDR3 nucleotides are TGTGCCAGCAGACCCCCGGGACAGGGCTCCGAGCAGTACTTC. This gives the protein CASRPPGQGSEQYF.

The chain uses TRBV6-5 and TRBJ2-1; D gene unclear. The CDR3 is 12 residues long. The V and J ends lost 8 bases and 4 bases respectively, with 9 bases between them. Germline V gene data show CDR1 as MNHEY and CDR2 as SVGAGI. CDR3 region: CASASKYNEQFF. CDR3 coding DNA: TGTGCCAGCGCGAGTAAGTACAATGAGCAGTTCTTC.

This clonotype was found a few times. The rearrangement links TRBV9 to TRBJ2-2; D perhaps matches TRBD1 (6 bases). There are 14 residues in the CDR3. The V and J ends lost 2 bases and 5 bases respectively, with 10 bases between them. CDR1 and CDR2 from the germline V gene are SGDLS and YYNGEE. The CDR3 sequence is CASSVLQGTGELFF. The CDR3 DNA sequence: TGTGCCAGCAGCGTCCTCCAGGGGACCGGGGAGCTGTTTTTT. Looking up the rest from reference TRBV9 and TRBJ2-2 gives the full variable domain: DSGVTQTPKHLITATGQRVTLRCSPRSGDLSVYWYQQSLDQGLQFLIQYYNGEERAKGNILERFSAQQFPDLHSELNLSSLELGDSALYFCASSVLQGTGELFFGEGSRLTVL.

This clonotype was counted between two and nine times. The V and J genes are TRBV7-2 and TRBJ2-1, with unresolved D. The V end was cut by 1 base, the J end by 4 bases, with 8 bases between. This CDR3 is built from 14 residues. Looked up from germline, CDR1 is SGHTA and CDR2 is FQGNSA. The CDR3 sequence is CASSLEPRYNEQFF. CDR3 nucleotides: TGTGCCAGCAGCTTAGAACCTAGATACAATGAGCAGTTCTTC.

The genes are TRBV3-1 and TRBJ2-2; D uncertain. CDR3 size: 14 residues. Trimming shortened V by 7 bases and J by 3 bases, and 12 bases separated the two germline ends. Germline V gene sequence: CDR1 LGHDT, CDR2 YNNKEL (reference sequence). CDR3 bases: TGTGCCAGCACCTTTGGCTTGGACACCGGGGAGCTGTTTTTT. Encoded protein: CASTFGLDTGELFF.

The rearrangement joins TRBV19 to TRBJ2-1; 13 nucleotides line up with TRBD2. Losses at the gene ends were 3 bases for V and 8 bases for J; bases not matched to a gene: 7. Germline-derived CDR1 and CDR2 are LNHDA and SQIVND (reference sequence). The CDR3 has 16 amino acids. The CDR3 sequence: CASSISGTSGADEQFF. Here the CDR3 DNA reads TGTGCCAGTAGTATTTCCGGGACTAGCGGGGCAGATGAGCAGTTCTTC.

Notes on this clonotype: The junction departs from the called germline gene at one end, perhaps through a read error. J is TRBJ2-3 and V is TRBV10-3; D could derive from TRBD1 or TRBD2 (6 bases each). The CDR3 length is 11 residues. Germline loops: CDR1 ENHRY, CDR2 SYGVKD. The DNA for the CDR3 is TGTGCCATCGACCGGGGGACACCCGGCGATTTT. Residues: CAIDRGTPGDF.

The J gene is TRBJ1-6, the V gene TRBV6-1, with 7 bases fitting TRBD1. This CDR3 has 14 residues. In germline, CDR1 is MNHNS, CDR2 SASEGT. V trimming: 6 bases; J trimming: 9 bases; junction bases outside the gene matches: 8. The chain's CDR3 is CASSPGQVRSPLHF. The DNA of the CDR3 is TGTGCCAGCAGCCCCGGACAGGTCCGTTCACCCCTCCACTTT.

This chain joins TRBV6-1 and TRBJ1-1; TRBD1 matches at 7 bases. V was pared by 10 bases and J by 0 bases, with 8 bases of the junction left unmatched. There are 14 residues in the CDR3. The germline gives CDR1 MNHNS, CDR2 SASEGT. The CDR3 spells CATSQGLMNTEAFF. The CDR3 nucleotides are TGTGCCACCTCACAGGGGTTGATGAACACTGAAGCTTTCTTT.

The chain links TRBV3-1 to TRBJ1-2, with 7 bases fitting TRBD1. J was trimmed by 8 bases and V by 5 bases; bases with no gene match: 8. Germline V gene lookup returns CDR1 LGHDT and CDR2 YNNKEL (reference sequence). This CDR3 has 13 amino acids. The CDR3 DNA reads TGTGCCAGCAGCTACGACAGGGAAGGAGGCTACACCTTC. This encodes CASSYDREGGYTF.

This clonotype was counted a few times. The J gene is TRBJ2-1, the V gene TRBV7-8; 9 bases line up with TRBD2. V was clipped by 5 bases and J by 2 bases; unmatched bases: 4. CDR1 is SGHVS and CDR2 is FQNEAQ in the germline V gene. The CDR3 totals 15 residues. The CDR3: CASSILAGTYNEQFF. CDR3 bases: TGTGCCAGCAGCATCCTAGCGGGGACCTACAATGAGCAGTTCTTC.

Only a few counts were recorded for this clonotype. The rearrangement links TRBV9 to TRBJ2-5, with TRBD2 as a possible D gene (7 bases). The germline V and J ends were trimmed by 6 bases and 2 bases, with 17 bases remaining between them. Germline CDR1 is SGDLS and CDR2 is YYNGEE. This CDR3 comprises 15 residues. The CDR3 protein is CASTRAGGAQETQYF. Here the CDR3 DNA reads TGTGCCAGCACTCGAGCTGGGGGGGCTCAAGAGACCCAGTACTTC.

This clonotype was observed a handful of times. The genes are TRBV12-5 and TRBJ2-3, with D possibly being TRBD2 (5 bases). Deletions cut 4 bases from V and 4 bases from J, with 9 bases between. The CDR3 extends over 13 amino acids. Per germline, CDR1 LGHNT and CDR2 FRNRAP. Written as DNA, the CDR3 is TGTGCTAGTGGTTCAGACTACCCAGATACGCAGTATTTT. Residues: CASGSDYPDTQYF.

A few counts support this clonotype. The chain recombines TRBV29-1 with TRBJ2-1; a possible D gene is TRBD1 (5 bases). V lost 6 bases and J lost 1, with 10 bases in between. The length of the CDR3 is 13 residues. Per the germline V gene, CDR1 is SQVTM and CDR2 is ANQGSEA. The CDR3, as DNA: TGCAGCGTCCAAACAGGATCCTACAATGAGCAGTTCTTC. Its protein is CSVQTGSYNEQFF.

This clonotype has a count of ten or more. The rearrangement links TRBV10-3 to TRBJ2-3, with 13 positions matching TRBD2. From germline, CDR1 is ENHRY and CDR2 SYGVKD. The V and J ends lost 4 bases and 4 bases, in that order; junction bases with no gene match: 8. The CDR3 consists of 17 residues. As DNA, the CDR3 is TGTGCCATCAGTGGGACTAGCGGGAGAAAGTACGCAGATACGCAGTATTTT. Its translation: CAISGTSGRKYADTQYF.

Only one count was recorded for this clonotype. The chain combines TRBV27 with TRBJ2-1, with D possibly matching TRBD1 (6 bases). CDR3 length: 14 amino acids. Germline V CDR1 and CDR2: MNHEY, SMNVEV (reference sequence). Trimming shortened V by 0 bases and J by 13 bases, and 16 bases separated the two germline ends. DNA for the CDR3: TGTGCCAGCAGTTTATCAATGGATGAGGGGGTTCAGTTCTTC. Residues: CASSLSMDEGVQFF.

In DNA form, the CDR3 reads TGTGCCAGCAGTTACGTGTTGGGCGGCTACACCTTC. Protein: CASSYVLGGYTF. This chain links TRBV6-6 with TRBJ1-2; D not certain. V was shortened by 2 bases and J by 8 bases, with 9 bases between the two germline ends. The V gene's germline CDR1 is MNHNY and CDR2 SVGAGI (reference sequence). This CDR3 has 12 amino acids.

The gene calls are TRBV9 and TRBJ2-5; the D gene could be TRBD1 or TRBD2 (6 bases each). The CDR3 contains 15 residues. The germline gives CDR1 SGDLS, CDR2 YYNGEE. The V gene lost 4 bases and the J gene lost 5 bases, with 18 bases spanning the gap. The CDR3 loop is CASSPTPGAGETQYF. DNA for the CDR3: TGTGCCAGCAGCCCCACTCCGGGGGCCGGGGAGACCCAGTACTTC.